The next 11 T cell receptor beta chains were all read from a single sample in a study of spatial heterogeneity in lung cancer (dated by TCRdb to the late 2010s). The library was obtained by 5' RACE. The data were produced on a NextSeq 500. Starting from the raw public reads, TCRdb applied fastp trimming at Q25, assembled clones with MiXCR and retained in-frame beta chains. All rows with the same CDR3 protein become a single entry with the most common DNA and genes. Recorded for this sample are fewer than 40,000 distinct CDR3 sequences; 7.5% of them occurred a single time. The ten largest clones capture about 26% of the sample. The time point label of this sample denotes: sample taken at primary tumor resection. The material sequenced was PBMCs, taken at surgery. Every receptor here comes from a male donor with early-stage non-small cell lung cancer.

V is TRBV5-1 and J is TRBJ1-2; no clear D. V dropped 4 bases and J dropped 8 bases, with 21 bases sitting between them. The CDR3 spans 15 residues. Germline V gene data show CDR1 as SGHRS and CDR2 as YFSETQ. The CDR3 DNA follows: TGCGCCAGCAGCCGGACGGGAGAAAGTCGGAAGGGCTACACCTTC. Protein product: CASSRTGESRKGYTF.

This chain joins TRBV7-2 and TRBJ1-2, with D hard to call. The germline gives CDR1 SGHTA, CDR2 FQGNSA. The CDR3 is 14 residues long. V was pared by 0 bases and J by 4 bases, with 9 bases between. DNA for the CDR3: TGTGCCAGCAGCTTAGCTGGGGTAGGCTATGGCTACACCTTC. Protein sequence: CASSLAGVGYGYTF.

At least ten counts were recorded for this clonotype. The chain is built from TRBV4-1 and TRBJ1-1; 7 bases are shared with TRBD1. The ends lost 7 bases at V and 11 bases at J; junction bases unmatched: 16. CDR3 length: 14 amino acids. Germline CDR1 reads MGHRA; CDR2 reads YSYEKL. The CDR3 DNA sequence: TGCGCCAGCAACCAGGGGGGCAGCTCCTTTGGGGCTTTCTTT. As protein: CASNQGGSSFGAFF.

This clonotype was detected ten times or more. In DNA, the CDR3 is TGCAGTATTAGTTCCGGGACTAGTGACGCAGATACGCAGTATTTT. It is translated as CSISSGTSDADTQYF. V usage is TRBV20-1 and J usage is TRBJ2-3, with TRBD2 matching 8 bases. The V and J ends lost 8 bases and 4 bases, in that order; junction bases with no gene match: 14. The length of the CDR3 is 15 residues. Germline V gives CDR1 DFQATT, CDR2 SNEGSKA (reference sequence).

With regard to this clonotype: Being one base from a much bigger clone, this may be a read error. The V gene is TRBV28, the J gene TRBJ1-1; D is unclear. The CDR3 contains 16 residues. Germline V lookup: CDR1 MDHEN, CDR2 SYDVKM. V lost 5 bases to trimming and J lost 0 bases, with 16 bases between them. The CDR3 loop reads CASSPLPSGVNTEAFF. The CDR3 nucleotides are TGTGCCAGCAGTCCACTACCCTCCGGAGTGAACACTGAAGCTTTCTTT.

This clonotype was found many times. V usage is TRBV7-9 and J usage is TRBJ2-7; maybe TRBD2 (5 bases). The V gene's germline CDR1 is SEHNR and CDR2 FQNEAQ (reference sequence). The CDR3 covers 13 residues. The V and J ends lost 5 bases and 7 bases respectively, with 15 bases between them. As DNA, the CDR3 is TGTGCCAGCAGCCTAACAATTGGCGGGGAGCAGTACTTC. Its protein product is CASSLTIGGEQYF.

This clonotype was seen at least ten times. The chain joins TRBV9 to TRBJ2-3; TRBD2 matches 10 bases. Germline V lookup: CDR1 SGDLS, CDR2 YYNGEE. This CDR3 contains 17 residues. With V trimmed by 4 bases and J by 6 bases, 14 bases remained unmatched. CDR3 nucleotides: TGTGCCAGCAGCCCGCAGGGGAGCGGGGGGGGCTCGGATACGCAGTATTTT. This encodes CASSPQGSGGGSDTQYF. Full variable domain (outside the CDR3, taken from reference TRBV9 and TRBJ2-3): DSGVTQTPKHLITATGQRVTLRCSPRSGDLSVYWYQQSLDQGLQFLIQYYNGEERAKGNILERFSAQQFPDLHSELNLSSLELGDSALYFCASSPQGSGGGSDTQYFGPGTRLTVL.

The chain combines TRBV27 with TRBJ1-2; 9 positions agree with TRBD1. CDR1 and CDR2 (germline): MNHEY, SMNVEV (reference sequence). The V segment lost 5 bases and the J segment 5 bases; nucleotides outside the gene matches: 9. CDR3 length: 15 amino acids. CDR3 bases: TGTGCCAGCAGTCTTACAGGGGGCGTCTCATATGGCTACACCTTC. Translating it yields CASSLTGGVSYGYTF.

This clonotype was counted at least ten times. This chain joins TRBV20-1 and TRBJ1-4; no definite D call. The germline V gene has CDR1 DFQATT and CDR2 SNEGSKA (reference sequence). This CDR3 comprises 14 residues. V was cut by 5 bases and J by 3 bases, with 13 bases left in between. This chain's CDR3 is CSASPGLANEKLFF. CDR3 coding DNA: TGCAGTGCTTCTCCCGGGTTGGCTAATGAAAAACTGTTTTTT.

This rearrangement joins TRBV5-4 to TRBJ2-2, with a weak D call TRBD1 (5 bases). V lost 1 base and J lost 1, with 11 bases in between. This CDR3 has 16 amino acids. CDR1 and CDR2 (germline): SGHNT, YYREEE (reference sequence). The CDR3: CASSLRAGMNTGELFF. For the CDR3, the DNA is TGTGCCAGCAGCTTGAGGGCAGGGATGAACACCGGGGAGCTGTTTTTT.

This clonotype has ten or more counts. The rearrangement uses TRBV3-1 and TRBJ2-5; D might be TRBD1 or TRBD2, each matching 5 bases. V dropped 0 bases and J dropped 5 bases, with 13 bases sitting between them. The CDR3 has 15 residues. Per germline, CDR1 LGHDT and CDR2 YNNKEL (reference sequence). DNA for the CDR3: TGTGCCAGCAGCCAAGATCTGAGGTGGGGGGAGACCCAGTACTTC. This sequence encodes CASSQDLRWGETQYF.